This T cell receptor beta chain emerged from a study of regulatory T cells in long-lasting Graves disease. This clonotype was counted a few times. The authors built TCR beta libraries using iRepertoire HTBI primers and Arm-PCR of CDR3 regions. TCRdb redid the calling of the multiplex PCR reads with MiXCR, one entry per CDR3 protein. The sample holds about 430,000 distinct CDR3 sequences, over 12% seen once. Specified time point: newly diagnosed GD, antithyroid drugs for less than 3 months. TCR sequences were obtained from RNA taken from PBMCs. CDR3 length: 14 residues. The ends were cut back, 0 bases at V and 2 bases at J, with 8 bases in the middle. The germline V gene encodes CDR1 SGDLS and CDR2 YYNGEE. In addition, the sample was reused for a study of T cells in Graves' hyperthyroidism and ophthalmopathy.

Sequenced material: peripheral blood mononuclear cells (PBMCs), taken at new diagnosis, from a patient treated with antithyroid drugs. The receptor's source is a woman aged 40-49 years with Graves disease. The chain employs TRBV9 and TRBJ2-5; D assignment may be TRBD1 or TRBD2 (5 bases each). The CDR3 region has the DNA TGTGCCAGCAGCGTAGATGGGGGACAAGAGACCCAGTACTTC. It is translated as CASSVDGGQETQYF.